What follows is one TCR beta chain and its context. Patients in Seattle were enrolled during active infection, then followed longitudinally. This record belongs to a study of blood T cell repertoires in COVID-19. Study in general: Acute-phase and convalescent COVID-19 samples originated in the United States, Italy and Spain. Sources were T cells, B-cell-depleted T cells, or PBMCs; the material itself was cDNA or gDNA.

In the original processing: Reference gene primers were amplified, and this amplification served to estimate nucleated cell counts. The method was immunoSEQ multiplex PCR; TCRdb's version includes in-frame clones alone and lacks a portion of them. V and J calls and clone size are copied from that table; D and trimming were computed from the DNA. The table lists around 300,000 clones, 80% to 95% of them singletons. The CDR3 length is 16 residues. Germline V gene sequence: CDR1 KGHDR, CDR2 SFDVKD. Trimming pared 5 bases from V and 1 base from J, leaving 13 bases between. Sequenced sample: peripheral blood. The source of this sequence is a woman under 40 with COVID-19, enrolled during active disease. The rearrangement links TRBV24-1 to TRBJ2-2; D ambiguous. In DNA form, the CDR3 reads TGTGCCACCAGTGCATCATTCGAGGAGAACACCGGGGAGCTGTTTTTT. It encodes CATSASFEENTGELFF.